This T cell receptor beta chain was sequenced for a study of blood T cell repertoires in COVID-19. Turning to the study itself: Samples taken during acute and convalescent COVID-19 were collected in the United States, Italy and Spain. From T cells, B-cell-depleted T cells, or PBMCs came the material, which was cDNA or gDNA.

Per the original data handling: Nucleated cell number was recorded as an estimate derived from reference gene primer amplification. Some clones are missing from TCRdb's copy, which holds only in-frame ones; the method was immunoSEQ multiplex PCR. V, J and clone size derive from that table, while D and trimming were established from the DNA sequence. The repertoire has some 310,000 clones, nearly 90% of them found once; the top ten carry roughly 1%. V dropped 9 bases and J dropped 1 base, with 6 bases sitting between them. Per the germline V gene, CDR1 is MDHEN and CDR2 is SYDVKM. The CDR3 consists of 11 residues. While infection was still active, Seattle patients were enrolled and then followed longitudinally.

This sequence originates from a middle-aged woman with COVID-19, enrolled during active disease. This chain uses TRBV28 with TRBJ1-1, with TRBD1 as a possible D gene (5 bases). Sequenced material: peripheral blood. CDR3 DNA sequence: TGTGCCAGTCAGGGGAACACTGAAGCTTTCTTT. Translating gives CASQGNTEAFF.